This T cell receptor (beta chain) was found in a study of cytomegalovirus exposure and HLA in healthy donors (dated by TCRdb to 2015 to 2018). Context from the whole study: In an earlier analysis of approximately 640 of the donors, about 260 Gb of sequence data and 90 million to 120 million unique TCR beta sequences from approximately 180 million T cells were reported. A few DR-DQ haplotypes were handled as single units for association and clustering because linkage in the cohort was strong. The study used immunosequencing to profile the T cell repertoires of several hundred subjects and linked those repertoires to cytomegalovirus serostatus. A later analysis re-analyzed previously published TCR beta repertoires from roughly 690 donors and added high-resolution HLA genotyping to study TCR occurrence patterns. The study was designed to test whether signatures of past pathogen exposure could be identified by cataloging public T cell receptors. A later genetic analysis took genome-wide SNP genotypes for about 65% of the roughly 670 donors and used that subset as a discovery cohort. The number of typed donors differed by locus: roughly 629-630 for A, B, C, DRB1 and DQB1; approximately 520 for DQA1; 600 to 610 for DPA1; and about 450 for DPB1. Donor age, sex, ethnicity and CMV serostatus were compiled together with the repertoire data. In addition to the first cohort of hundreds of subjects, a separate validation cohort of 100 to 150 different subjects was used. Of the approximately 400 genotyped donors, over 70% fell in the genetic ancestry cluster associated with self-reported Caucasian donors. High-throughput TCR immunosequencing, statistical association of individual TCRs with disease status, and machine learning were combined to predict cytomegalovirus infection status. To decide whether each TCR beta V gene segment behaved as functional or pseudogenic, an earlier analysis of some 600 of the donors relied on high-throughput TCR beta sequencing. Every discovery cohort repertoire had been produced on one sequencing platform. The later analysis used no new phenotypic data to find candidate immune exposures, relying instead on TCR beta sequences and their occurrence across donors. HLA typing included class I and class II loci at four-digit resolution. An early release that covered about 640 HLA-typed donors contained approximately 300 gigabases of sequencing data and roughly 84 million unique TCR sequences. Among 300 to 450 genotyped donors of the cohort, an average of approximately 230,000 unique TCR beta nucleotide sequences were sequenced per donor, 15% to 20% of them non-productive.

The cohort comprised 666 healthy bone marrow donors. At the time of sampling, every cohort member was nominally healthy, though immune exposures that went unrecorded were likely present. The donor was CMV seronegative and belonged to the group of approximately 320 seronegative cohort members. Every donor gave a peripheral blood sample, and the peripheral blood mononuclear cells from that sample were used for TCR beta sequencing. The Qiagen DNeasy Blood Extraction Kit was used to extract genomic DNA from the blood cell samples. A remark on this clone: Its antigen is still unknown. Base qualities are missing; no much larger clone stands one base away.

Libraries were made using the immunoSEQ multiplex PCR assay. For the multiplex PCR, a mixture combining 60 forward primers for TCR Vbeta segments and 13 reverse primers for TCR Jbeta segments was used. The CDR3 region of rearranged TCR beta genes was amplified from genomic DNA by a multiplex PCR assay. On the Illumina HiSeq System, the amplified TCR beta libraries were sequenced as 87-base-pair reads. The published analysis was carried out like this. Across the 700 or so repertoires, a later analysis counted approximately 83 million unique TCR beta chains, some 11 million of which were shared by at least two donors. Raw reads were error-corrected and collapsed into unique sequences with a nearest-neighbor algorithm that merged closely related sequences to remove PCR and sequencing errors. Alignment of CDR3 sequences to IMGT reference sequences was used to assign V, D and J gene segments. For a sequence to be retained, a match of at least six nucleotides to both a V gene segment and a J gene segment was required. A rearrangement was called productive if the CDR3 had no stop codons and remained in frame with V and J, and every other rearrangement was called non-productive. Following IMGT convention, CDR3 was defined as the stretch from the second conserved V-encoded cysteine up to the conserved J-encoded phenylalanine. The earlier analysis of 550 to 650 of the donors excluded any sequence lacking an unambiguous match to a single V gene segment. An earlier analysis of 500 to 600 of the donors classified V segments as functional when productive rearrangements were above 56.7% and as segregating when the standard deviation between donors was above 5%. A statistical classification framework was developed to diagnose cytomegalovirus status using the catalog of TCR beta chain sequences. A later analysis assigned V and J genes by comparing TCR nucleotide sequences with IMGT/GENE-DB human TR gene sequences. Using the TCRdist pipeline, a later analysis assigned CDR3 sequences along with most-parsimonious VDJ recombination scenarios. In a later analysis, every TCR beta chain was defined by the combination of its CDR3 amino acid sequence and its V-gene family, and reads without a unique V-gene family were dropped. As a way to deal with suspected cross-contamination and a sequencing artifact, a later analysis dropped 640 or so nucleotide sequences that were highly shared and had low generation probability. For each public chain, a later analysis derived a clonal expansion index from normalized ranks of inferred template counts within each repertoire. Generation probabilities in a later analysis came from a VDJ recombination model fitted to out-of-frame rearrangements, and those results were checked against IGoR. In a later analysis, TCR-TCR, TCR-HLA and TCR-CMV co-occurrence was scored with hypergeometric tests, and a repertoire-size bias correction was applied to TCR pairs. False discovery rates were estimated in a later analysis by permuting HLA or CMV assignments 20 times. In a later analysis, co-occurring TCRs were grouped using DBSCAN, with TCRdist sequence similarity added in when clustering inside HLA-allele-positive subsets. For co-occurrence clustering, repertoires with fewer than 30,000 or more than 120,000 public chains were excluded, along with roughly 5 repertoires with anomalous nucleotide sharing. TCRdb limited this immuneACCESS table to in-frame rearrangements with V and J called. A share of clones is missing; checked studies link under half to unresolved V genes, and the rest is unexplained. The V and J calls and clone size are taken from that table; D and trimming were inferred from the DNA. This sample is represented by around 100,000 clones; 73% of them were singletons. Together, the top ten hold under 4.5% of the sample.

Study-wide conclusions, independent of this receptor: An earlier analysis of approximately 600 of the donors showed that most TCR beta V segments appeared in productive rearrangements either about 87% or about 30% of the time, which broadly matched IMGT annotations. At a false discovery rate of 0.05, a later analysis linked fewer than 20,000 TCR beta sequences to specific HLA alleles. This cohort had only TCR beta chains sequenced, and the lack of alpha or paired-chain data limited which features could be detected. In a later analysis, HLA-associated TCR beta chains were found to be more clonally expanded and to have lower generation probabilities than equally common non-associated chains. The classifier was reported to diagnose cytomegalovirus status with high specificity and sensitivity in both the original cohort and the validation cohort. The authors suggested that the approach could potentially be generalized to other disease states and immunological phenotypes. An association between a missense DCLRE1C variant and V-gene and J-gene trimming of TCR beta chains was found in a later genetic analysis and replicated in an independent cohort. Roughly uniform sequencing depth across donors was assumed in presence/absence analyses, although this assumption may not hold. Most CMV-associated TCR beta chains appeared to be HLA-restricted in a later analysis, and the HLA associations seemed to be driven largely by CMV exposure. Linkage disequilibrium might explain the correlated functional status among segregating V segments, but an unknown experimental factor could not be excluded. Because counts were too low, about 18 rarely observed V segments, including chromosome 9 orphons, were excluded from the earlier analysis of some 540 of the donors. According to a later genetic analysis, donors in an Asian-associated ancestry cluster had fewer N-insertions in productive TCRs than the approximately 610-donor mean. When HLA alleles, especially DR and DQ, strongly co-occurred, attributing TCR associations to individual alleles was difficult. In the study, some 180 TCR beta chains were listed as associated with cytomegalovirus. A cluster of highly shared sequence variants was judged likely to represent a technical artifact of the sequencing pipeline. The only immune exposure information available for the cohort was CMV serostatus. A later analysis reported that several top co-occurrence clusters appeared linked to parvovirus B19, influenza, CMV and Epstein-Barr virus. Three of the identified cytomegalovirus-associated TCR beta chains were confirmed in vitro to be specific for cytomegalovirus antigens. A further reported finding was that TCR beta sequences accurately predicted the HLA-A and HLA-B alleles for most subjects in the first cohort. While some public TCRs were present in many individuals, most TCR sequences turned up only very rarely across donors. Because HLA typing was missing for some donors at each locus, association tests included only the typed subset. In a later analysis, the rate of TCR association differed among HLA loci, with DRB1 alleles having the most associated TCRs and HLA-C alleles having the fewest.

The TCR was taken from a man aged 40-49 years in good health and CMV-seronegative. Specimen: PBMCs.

The CDR3 here reads CASKGKDREKLFF. Read as DNA, the sequence is TGTGCCAGCAAGGGGAAAGATCGAGAAAAACTGTTTTTT. Here the chain combines TRBV6-1 and TRBJ1-4; the D region possibly corresponds to TRBD1 (5 bases align). CDR3 length: 13 amino acids, cysteine to phenylalanine. The only DNA kept is the CDR3, 39 bases in frame from the first base. CDR1 and CDR2 are read off the germline V gene as MNHNS and SASEGT. The trim is 7 bases for V and 8 bases for J, with a gap of 14 bases between the germline ends.